The 21 T cell receptor beta chains reported below all come from one sample, sequenced in a study of shared clonotypes between healthy human individuals. Some clones are missing from TCRdb's copy, which holds only in-frame ones; the method was immunoSEQ multiplex PCR. In the table there are about 2.3 million clones, over 90% of which are singletons. Sequenced: naive CD4+ T cells from PBMCs. Subset in this sample: CD45RA+ positively selected. All receptors come from a man younger than 35 in good health. Some clones in this sample may be carry-over from other donors' samples.

The CDR3 DNA reads as TGTGCCACCGCGGACAGGGACAATTCACCCCTCCACTTT. It encodes CATADRDNSPLHF. This chain links TRBV6-6 with TRBJ1-6, with 8 positions matching TRBD1. Germline CDR1 and CDR2: MNHNY and SVGAGI (reference sequence). CDR3 length equals 13 residues. Trimming removed 10 bases from V and 7 bases from J; junction bases left unmatched: 6.

This chain connects TRBV6-5 to TRBJ1-1; D may be TRBD1 (5 bases). Germline V gene sequence: CDR1 MNHEY, CDR2 SVGAGI. This CDR3 has 14 amino acids. With 7 bases removed from V and 4 bases from J, the gap between germline ends came to 16 bases. Here the CDR3 reads CASNHGGMGTEAFF. In DNA, the CDR3 is TGTGCCAGCAATCACGGGGGGATGGGCACTGAAGCTTTCTTT.

In the case of this clone: In the same sample, other DNA sequences code for this CDR3. The genes are TRBV2 and TRBJ1-5, with TRBD1 identical over 10 bases. Trimming cost V 4 bases and J 5 bases; bases outside gene matches: 2. Germline CDR1 reads SNHLY; CDR2 reads FYNNEI. This CDR3 has 14 amino acids. The CDR3 sequence: CASSGQGAYQPQHF. The CDR3 DNA reads TGTGCCAGCAGTGGACAGGGGGCCTATCAGCCCCAGCATTTT. Supplemented by reference TRBV2 and TRBJ1-5, the full variable domain reads EPEVTQTPSHQVTQMGQEVILRCVPISNHLYFYWYRQILGQKVEFLVSFYNNEISEKSEIFDDQFSVERPDGSNFTLKIRSTKLEDSAMYFCASSGQGAYQPQHFGDGTRLSIL.

To note about this clone: This CDR3 is missing its conserved last phenylalanine or tryptophan, likely due to a read error. The DNA is omitted, as the CDR3 cannot be located on it reliably, and the CDR3 follows TCRdb's listing. The genes are TRBV2 and TRBJ2-3; the table's D call, TRBD2, has no DNA check behind it. The CDR3 spans 10 amino acids, including both terminal residues. CDR1 and CDR2 from the germline V gene are SNHLY and FYNNEI. The CDR3 region is CASSYAERHI.

V gene TRBV30 combines with J gene TRBJ2-7; D might be TRBD2 (5 bases). The ends were cut back, 2 bases at V and 0 bases at J, with 11 bases in the middle. Germline V gene lookup returns CDR1 GTSNPN and CDR2 SVGIG (reference sequence). The CDR3 consists of 14 residues. CDR3 bases: TGTGCCTGGAGTTCGGCTGGAGGCTCCTACGAGCAGTACTTC. This codes for CAWSSAGGSYEQYF.

With respect to this clone: Other nucleotide sequences in the sample specify the same CDR3. The rearrangement links TRBV7-2 to TRBJ2-5; 9 bases are shared with TRBD1. Germline V gene sequence: CDR1 SGHTA, CDR2 FQGNSA. This CDR3 spans 14 amino acids. The junction had 3 bases not matched to a gene; V was cut back by 2 bases and J by 5 bases. CDR3 DNA sequence: TGTGCCAGCAGCTTAAGGACAGGGGTTGAGACCCAGTACTTC. This sequence encodes CASSLRTGVETQYF.

The rearrangement uses TRBV28 and TRBJ1-2, with TRBD1 as a possible D gene (5 bases). The germline gives CDR1 MDHEN, CDR2 SYDVKM. The CDR3 spans 16 residues. V was shortened by 7 bases and J by 8 bases, with 26 bases between the two germline ends. CDR3 region: CASNVLFAGTAGGYTF. The DNA for the CDR3 is TGTGCCAGCAACGTTTTATTTGCGGGGACGGCGGGGGGCTACACCTTC.

The V and J genes are TRBV10-2 and TRBJ2-5; TRBD2 matches 10 bases. The end of the DNA is better explained by TRBJ2-7, so the J call may be wrong. This CDR3 is 14 amino acids long. Looked up from germline, CDR1 is WSHSY and CDR2 is SAAADI. DNA for the CDR3: TGCGCCAGCAGGCCTAGCGGGAGCGGATACGAGCAGTACTTC. It codes for CASRPSGSGYEQYF.

The V call is TRBV2, the J call TRBJ1-1; D perhaps matches TRBD1 (6 bases). Per germline, CDR1 SNHLY and CDR2 FYNNEI. V lost 5 bases and J 3 bases, leaving 16 bases between the germline ends. This CDR3 is 15 amino acids long. The CDR3 bases are TGTGCCAGCAGTCTATTAAATCAGGGGCACACTGAAGCTTTCTTT. This sequence encodes CASSLLNQGHTEAFF.

The chain links TRBV6-6 to TRBJ1-2; a possible D gene is TRBD1 (5 bases). V dropped 7 bases and J dropped 4 bases, with 19 bases sitting between them. Germline V gene lookup returns CDR1 MNHNY and CDR2 SVGAGI (reference sequence). The CDR3 totals 15 residues. Written as DNA, the CDR3 is TGTGCCAGCACCGGAACCCTAACAGGAGGCTATGGCTACACCTTC. Translating it yields CASTGTLTGGYGYTF.

J is TRBJ1-6 and V is TRBV13; D might be TRBD1 (6 bases). CDR1 is PRHDT and CDR2 is FYEKMQ in the germline V gene (reference sequence). The V gene lost 3 bases and the J gene lost 7 bases, with 10 bases spanning the gap. The CDR3 is 14 residues long. The CDR3 region has the DNA TGTGCCAGCAGCTTTACTGGACAGAATTCACCCCTCCACTTT. Encoded protein: CASSFTGQNSPLHF.

This chain connects TRBV28 to TRBJ1-2; 9 bases align to TRBD1. Germline V gene lookup returns CDR1 MDHEN and CDR2 SYDVKM. The V gene end was trimmed by 10 bases and the J gene end by 4 bases; junction bases not matched to a gene: 7. The CDR3 length is 13 residues. CDR3 loop: CATLGQGFYGYTF. The CDR3 DNA is TGTGCCACTCTTGGACAGGGGTTCTATGGCTACACCTTC.

CDR3 sequence (DNA): TGTGCCAGCAGGCCGGGACAGGGGCGTACCGGGGAGCTGTTTTTT. Its protein product is CASRPGQGRTGELFF. The rearrangement uses TRBV11-2 and TRBJ2-2; 10 positions agree with TRBD1. Trimming cost V 6 bases and J 5 bases; bases outside gene matches: 6. The CDR3 length is 15 residues. Germline V gene lookup returns CDR1 SGHAT and CDR2 FQNNGV.

V is TRBV2 and J is TRBJ1-4; 9 bases map to TRBD1. J gave up 3 bases and V 8 bases, and 4 bases lay outside the gene matches. CDR1 and CDR2 (germline): SNHLY, FYNNEI. The CDR3 is 14 amino acids. The CDR3 coding sequence is TGTGCCAGCCATGACAGGGGGTCTAATGAAAAACTGTTTTTT. As protein: CASHDRGSNEKLFF.

This chain uses TRBV7-2 with TRBJ2-2, with D possibly matching TRBD1 (8 bases). V gave up 2 bases and J gave up 5 bases, with 18 bases separating them. The CDR3 consists of 17 residues. CDR1 is SGHTA, CDR2 FQGNSA, per germline. CDR3 region: CASSLYRGTKTTGELFF. The DNA of the CDR3 is TGTGCCAGCAGCTTATACAGGGGGACTAAAACGACCGGGGAGCTGTTTTTT.

The chain employs TRBV15 and TRBJ2-3; no clear D gene. Germline lookup yields CDR1 LNHNV and CDR2 YYDKDF (reference sequence). There are 14 residues in the CDR3. V was pared by 11 bases and J by 1 base, with 16 bases between. This CDR3 reads CAVSGPYGTDTQYF. DNA for the CDR3: TGTGCCGTCTCCGGACCTTACGGCACAGATACGCAGTATTTT.

The chain employs TRBV9 and TRBJ2-7; 11 bases agree with TRBD2. V lost 4 bases and J lost 3; bases outside the gene matches: 6. Germline V gives CDR1 SGDLS, CDR2 YYNGEE. The CDR3 length is 15 residues. In DNA form, the CDR3 reads TGTGCCAGCAGCCCCAGGACTAGCGGGCTCTACGAGCAGTACTTC. Residues: CASSPRTSGLYEQYF. The whole variable domain, filled in from reference TRBV9 and TRBJ2-7, reads DSGVTQTPKHLITATGQRVTLRCSPRSGDLSVYWYQQSLDQGLQFLIQYYNGEERAKGNILERFSAQQFPDLHSELNLSSLELGDSALYFCASSPRTSGLYEQYFGPGTRLTVT.

The chain has TRBV27 and TRBJ1-4; weak D call: TRBD1 (5 bases). Trimming removed 3 bases at V and 2 bases at J, with 19 bases between. CDR1 is MNHEY and CDR2 is SMNVEV in the germline V gene (reference sequence). This CDR3 is 18 amino acids long. This CDR3 is CASSFRRRRGVTNEKLFF. The CDR3 nucleotides read TGTGCCAGCAGTTTTCGAAGGAGGAGGGGTGTCACTAATGAAAAACTGTTTTTT. The complete variable domain, with remaining parts taken from reference TRBV27 and TRBJ1-4, reads EAQVTQNPRYLITVTGKKLTVTCSQNMNHEYMSWYRQDPGLGLRQIYYSMNVEVTDKGDVPEGYKVSRKEKRNFPLILESPSPNQTSLYFCASSFRRRRGVTNEKLFFGSGTQLSVL.

The chain has TRBV30 and TRBJ1-1; D is undetermined. V shed 3 bases and J shed 8 bases, with 16 bases lying between them. The CDR3 contains 13 residues. The V gene's germline CDR1 is GTSNPN and CDR2 SVGIG (reference sequence). CDR3 sequence: CAWSRTWTVEAFF. CDR3 DNA: TGTGCCTGGAGCCGAACCTGGACGGTGGAAGCTTTCTTT.

V and J are TRBV27 and TRBJ1-2; a possible D gene is TRBD1 (5 bases). The CDR3 has 15 residues. Trimming left V 3 bases short and J 8 bases short, with 19 bases between. Germline V lookup: CDR1 MNHEY, CDR2 SMNVEV (reference sequence). DNA of the CDR3: TGTGCCAGCAGTTTTGGTGGGGTAGGCAGGGCCGGCTACACCTTC. This encodes CASSFGGVGRAGYTF.

The V call is TRBV7-9, the J call TRBJ2-2; D may be TRBD2 (6 bases). The CDR3 is 14 amino acids. Germline values: CDR1 SEHNR, CDR2 FQNEAQ (reference sequence). Between the trimmed V and J ends, which lost 5 bases and 4 bases, there was a span of 11 bases. As DNA, the CDR3 is TGTGCCAGCAGCATCTCCGGGGGCACCGGGGAGCTGTTTTTT. Encoded protein: CASSISGGTGELFF.